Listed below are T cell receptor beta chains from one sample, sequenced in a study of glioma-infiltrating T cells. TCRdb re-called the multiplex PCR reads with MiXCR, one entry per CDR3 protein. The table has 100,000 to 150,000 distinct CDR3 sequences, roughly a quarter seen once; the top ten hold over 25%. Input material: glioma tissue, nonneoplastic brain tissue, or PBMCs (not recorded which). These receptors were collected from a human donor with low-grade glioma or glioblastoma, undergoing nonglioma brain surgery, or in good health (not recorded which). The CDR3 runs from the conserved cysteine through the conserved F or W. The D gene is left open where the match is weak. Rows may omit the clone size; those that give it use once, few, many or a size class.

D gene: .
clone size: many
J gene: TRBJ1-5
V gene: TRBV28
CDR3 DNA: TGTGCCAGCAGCCCGGGACCCGGGAGACAGCCCCAGCATTTT
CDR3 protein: CASSPGPGRQPQHF

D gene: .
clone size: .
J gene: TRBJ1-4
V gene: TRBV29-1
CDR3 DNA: TGCAGTGGAAAACAAGATAACAGTGAAAAACTGTTTTTT
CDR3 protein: CSGKQDNSEKLFF

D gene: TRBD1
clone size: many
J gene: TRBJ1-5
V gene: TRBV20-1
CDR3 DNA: TGCAGTGCTAGTTCGGACAGGGCGGATCAGCCCCAGCATTTT
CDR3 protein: CSASSDRADQPQHF

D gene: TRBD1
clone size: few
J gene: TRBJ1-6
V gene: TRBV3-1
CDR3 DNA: TGTGCCAGCAGCCAAGGACAGGGCGGTTCACCCCTCCACTTT
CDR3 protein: CASSQGQGGSPLHF

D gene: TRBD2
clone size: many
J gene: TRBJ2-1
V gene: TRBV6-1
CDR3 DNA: TGTGCCAGCATCGGGCTAGCGGGGGGGCGGCAATTCTTC
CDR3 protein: CASIGLAGGRQFF

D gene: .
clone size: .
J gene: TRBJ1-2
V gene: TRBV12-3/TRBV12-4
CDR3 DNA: TGTGCCAGCAGTTTAGCTCAACTCTCGCCTGGCTACGCCTTC
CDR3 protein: CASSLAQLSPGYAF

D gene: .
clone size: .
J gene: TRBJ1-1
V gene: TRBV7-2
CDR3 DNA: TGTGCCAGCAGCTTAAACCCCGACAGCCCTGAAGCTTTCTTT
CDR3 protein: CASSLNPDSPEAFF

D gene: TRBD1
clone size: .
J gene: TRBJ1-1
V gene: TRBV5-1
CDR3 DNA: TGCGCCAGCAGCGACCGGGACAGGGAGGACCAGAACACTGAAGCTTTCTTT
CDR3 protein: CASSDRDREDQNTEAFF

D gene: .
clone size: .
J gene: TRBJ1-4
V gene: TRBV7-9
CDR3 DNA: TGTGCCAGCAGCTCTAGGAGTAATGAAAAACTGTTTTTT
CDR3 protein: CASSSRSNEKLFF

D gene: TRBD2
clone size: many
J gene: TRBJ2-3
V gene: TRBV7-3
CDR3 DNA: TGTGCCAGCAGCTCTCCCGGACTAGCGTCGGATACGCAGTATTTT
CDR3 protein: CASSSPGLASDTQYF

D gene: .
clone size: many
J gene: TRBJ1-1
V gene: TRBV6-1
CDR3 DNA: TGTGCCAGCGACCGGGGGGACGGCACTGAAGCTTTCTTT
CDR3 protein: CASDRGDGTEAFF

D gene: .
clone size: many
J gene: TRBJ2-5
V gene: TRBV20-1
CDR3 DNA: TGCAGTGCTTCAAAAGGGGGATTGGAGACCCAGTACTTC
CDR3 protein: CSASKGGLETQYF

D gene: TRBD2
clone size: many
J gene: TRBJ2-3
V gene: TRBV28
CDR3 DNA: TGTGCCAGCAGGAGAGCGGGGGGCACAGATACGCAGTATTTT
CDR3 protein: CASRRAGGTDTQYF

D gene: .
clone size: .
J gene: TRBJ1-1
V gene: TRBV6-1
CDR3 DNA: TGTGCCAGCAGGGAAAGAGGAGGCGGGATGGGAATGAGGGCTTTCTTT
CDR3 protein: CASRERGGGMGMRAFF

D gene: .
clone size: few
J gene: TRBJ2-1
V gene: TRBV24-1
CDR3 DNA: TGTGCCACCAGTGATTTGAAGGTTAATGAGCAGTTCTTC
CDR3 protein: CATSDLKVNEQFF

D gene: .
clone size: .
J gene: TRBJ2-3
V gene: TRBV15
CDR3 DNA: TGTGCTAGCAGCTTACTGGGGGCTGGGACAGATACGCAGTATTTT
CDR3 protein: CASSLLGAGTDTQYF

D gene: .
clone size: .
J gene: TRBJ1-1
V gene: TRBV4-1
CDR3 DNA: TGCGCCAGCAGCCAAGATGGCGGCAGCGGGGCTGAAGCTTTCTTT
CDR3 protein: CASSQDGGSGAEAFF

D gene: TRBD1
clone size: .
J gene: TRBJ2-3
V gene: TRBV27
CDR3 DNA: TGTGCCAGCAGTTTACTTCTGGCAGGGGGCATGACAGATACGCAGTATTTT
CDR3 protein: CASSLLLAGGMTDTQYF

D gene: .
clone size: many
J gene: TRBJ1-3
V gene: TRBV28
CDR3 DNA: TGTGCCAGCAGTTTTGTGAACACCATATATTTT
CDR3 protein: CASSFVNTIYF

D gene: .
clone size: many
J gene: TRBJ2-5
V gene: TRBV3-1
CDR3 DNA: TGTGCCAGCAGCCCCCCGGCTGGGGAGACCCAGTACTTC
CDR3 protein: CASSPPAGETQYF

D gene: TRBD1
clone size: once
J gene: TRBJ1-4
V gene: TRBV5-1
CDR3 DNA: TGCGCCAGCAGCTTGCTCGCGACAGGGGAGGAAAAACTGTTTTTT
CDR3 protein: CASSLLATGEEKLFF

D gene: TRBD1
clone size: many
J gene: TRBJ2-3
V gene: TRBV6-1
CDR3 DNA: TGTGCCAGCAGGGACACAGGGGCGGGCACAGATACGCAGTATTTT
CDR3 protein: CASRDTGAGTDTQYF

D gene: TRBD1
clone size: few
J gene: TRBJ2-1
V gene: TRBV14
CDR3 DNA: TGTGCCAGCAGCCGGAACCACGGGACAGGGGGCAATGAGCAGTTCTTC
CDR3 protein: CASSRNHGTGGNEQFF

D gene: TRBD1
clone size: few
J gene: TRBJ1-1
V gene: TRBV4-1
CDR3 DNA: TGCGCCAGCAGCCAAGATCTGGGACAGGGGTTGAACACTGAAGCTTTCTTT
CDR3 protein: CASSQDLGQGLNTEAFF

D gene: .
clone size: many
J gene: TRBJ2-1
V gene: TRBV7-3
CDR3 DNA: TGTGCCAGCAGCTTAGGGCAGACCAATGAGCAGTTCTTC
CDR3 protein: CASSLGQTNEQFF

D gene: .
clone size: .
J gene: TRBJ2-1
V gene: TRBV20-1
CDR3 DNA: TGCAGTGCTCCCCGGGCGAGCTCCTACAGTGAGCAGTTCTTC
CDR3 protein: CSAPRASSYSEQFF

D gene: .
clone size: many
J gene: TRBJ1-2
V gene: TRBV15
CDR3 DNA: TGTGCCACCAGCAGAGGGGCGGGAGATGGCTACACCTTC
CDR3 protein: CATSRGAGDGYTF

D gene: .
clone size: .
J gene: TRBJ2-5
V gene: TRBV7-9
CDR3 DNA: TGTGCCAGCAGCTATGACGGAAGCTTAAAAGAGACCCAGTACTTC
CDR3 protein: CASSYDGSLKETQYF

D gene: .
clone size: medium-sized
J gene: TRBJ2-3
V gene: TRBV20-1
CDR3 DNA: TGCAGTGCTAGACTCCTCACAGATACGCAGTATTTT
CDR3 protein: CSARLLTDTQYF

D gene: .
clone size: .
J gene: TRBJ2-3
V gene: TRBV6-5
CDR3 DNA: TGTGCCAGCAGTTACTCGACAGCTGGAGACCGCCCTCAATACACAGATACGCAGTATTTT
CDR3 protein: CASSYSTAGDRPQYTDTQYF

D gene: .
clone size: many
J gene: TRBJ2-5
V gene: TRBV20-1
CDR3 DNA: TGCAGTGCTAGGGGTGGAAGACAATTCCAAGAGACCCAGTACTTC
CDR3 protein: CSARGGRQFQETQYF

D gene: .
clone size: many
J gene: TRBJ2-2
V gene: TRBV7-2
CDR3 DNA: TGTGCCAGCAGCTTAGCGTCGGGGTCGGGAACCGGGGAGCTGTTTTTT
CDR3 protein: CASSLASGSGTGELFF

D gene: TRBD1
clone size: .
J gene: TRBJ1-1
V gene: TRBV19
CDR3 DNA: TGTGCCAGTAGTTTAAGGGGGCGTATGAACACTGAAGCTTTCTTT
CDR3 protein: CASSLRGRMNTEAFF

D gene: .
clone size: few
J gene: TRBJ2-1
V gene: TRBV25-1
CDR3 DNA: TGTGCCAGCAGCCGGGTCGTGGGGGCGGATTGGAATGAGCAGTTCTTC
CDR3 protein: CASSRVVGADWNEQFF

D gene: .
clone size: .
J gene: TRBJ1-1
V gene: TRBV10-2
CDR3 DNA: TGCGCCAGCAGTGATACCGAAGGTGAAGCTTTCTTT
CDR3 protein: CASSDTEGEAFF

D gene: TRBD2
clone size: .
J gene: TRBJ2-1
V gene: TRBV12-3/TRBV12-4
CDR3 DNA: TGTGCCAGCAGCCCGGGACTAGATCTTGAGCAGTTCTTC
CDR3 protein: CASSPGLDLEQFF

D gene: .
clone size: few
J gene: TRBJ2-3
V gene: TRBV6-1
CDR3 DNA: TGTGCCAGCAGTCGTCACAGGGGCACAGATACGCAGTATTTT
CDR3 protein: CASSRHRGTDTQYF

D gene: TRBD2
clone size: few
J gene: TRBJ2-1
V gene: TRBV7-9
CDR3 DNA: TGTGCCAGCAGCTTCCTAGCGGGGGGGCGCAATGAGCAGTTCTTC
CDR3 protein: CASSFLAGGRNEQFF

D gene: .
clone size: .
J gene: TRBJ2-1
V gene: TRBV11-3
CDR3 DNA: TGTGCCAGCAGCTTAGAGGCCAATTCCTACAATGAGCAGTTCTTC
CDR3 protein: CASSLEANSYNEQFF

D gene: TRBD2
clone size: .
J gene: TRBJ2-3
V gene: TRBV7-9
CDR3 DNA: TGTGCCAGCCGGGGCGGGGGAAGCACAGATACGCAGTATTTT
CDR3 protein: CASRGGGSTDTQYF

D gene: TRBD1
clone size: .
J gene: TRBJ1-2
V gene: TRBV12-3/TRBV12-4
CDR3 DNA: TGTGCCAGCAGGTCGGGACAGGCTAACTATGGCTACACCTTC
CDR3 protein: CASRSGQANYGYTF

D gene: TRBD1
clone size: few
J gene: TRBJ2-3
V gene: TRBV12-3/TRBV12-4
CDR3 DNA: TGTGCCAGCAGTTCCAGGACAGGGCGGGATACGCAGTATTTT
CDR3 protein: CASSSRTGRDTQYF

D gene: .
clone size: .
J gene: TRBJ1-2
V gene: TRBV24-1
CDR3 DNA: TGTGCCACCAGTGGTTCAGGAGTTCCTAACTATGGCTACACCTTC
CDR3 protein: CATSGSGVPNYGYTF

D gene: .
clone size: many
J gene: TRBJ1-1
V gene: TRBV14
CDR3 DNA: TGTGCCAGCAGCCGGGGGGGGTTGGCTGAAGCTTTCTTT
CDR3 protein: CASSRGGLAEAFF

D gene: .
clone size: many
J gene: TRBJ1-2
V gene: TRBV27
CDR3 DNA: TGTGCCAGCAGCATGGAAGGTGTTAACTATGGCTACACCTTC
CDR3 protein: CASSMEGVNYGYTF

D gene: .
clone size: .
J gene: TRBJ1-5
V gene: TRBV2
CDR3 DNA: TGTGCCAGCAGTCCACAGGGAATAGATGGCAATCAGCCCCAGCATTTT
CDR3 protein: CASSPQGIDGNQPQHF

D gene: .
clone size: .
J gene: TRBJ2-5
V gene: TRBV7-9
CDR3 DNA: TGTGCCTGCAGCTTACGGTCAGGGGAGGAGACCCAGTACTTC
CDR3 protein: CACSLRSGEETQYF

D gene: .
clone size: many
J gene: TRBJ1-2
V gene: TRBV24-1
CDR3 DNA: TGTGCCACCCTGCGCTATGGCTACACCTTC
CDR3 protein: CATLRYGYTF

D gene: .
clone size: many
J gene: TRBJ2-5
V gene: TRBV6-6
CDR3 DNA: TGTGCCAGCAGTTACTCGAAGGGGCCCCGGTACCAAGAGACCCAGTACTTC
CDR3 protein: CASSYSKGPRYQETQYF

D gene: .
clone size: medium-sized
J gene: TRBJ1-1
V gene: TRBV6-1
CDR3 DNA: TGTGCCAGCAGTTCACTATTAAACACTGAAGCTTTCTTT
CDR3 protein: CASSSLLNTEAFF

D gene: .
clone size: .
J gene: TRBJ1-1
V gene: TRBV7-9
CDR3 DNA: TGTGCCAGCAGCTTAGAGGACAGTAGATACACTGAAGCTTTCTTT
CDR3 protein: CASSLEDSRYTEAFF

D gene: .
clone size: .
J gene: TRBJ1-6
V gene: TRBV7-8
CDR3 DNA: TGTGCCAGCAGCTCCAGGCCAGAGGGGTCACCCCTCCACTTT
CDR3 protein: CASSSRPEGSPLHF

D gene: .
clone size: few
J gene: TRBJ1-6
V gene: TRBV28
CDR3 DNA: TGTGCCAGCAGTTTTTGGGAAGGGAATGATTCACCCCTCCACTTT
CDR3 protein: CASSFWEGNDSPLHF

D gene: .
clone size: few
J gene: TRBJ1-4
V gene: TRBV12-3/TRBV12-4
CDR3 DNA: TGTGCCAGCAGTTTATCCCTGCGTGAAAAACTGTTTTTT
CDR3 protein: CASSLSLREKLFF

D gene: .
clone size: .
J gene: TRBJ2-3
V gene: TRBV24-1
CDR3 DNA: TGTGCCACCAGTGCCTTAAGTGAGACAGATACGCAGTATTTT
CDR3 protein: CATSALSETDTQYF

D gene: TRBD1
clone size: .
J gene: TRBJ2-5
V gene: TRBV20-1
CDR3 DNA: TGCAGTGCTAGGACAGGGGGTGGGTCGGAGACCCAGTACTTC
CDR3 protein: CSARTGGGSETQYF

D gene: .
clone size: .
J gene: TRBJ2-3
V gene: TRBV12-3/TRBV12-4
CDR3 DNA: TGTGCCAGCAGCCGGGGTGGGGAGCGCACAGATACGCAGTATTTT
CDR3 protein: CASSRGGERTDTQYF

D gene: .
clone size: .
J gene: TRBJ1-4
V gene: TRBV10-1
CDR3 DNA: TGCGCCAGCAGTGACGCAGGAAGAGAAAAACTGTTTTTT
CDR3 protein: CASSDAGREKLFF

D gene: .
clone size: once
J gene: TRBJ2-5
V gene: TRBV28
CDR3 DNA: TGTGCCAGCAGTTCACAGGCCCAAGAGACCCAGTACTTC
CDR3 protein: CASSSQAQETQYF

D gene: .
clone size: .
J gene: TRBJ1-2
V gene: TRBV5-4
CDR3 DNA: TGTGCCAGCAGCCCGGAACAGGGCTATGGCTACACCTTC
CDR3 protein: CASSPEQGYGYTF